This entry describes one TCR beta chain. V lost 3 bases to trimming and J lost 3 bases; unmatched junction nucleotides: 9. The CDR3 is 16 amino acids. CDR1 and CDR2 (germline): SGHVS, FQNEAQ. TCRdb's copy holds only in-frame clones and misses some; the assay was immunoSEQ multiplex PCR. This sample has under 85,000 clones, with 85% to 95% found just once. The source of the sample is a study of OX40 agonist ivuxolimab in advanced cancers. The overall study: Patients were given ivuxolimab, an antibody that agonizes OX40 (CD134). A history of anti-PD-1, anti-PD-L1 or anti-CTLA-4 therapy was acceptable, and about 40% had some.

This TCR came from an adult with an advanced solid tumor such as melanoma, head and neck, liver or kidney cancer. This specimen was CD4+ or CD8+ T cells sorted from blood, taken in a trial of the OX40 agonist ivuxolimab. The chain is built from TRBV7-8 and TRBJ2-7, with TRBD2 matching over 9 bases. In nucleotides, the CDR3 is TGTGCCAGCAGCTTGGCCGGGACTAGCAGCGGCTACGAGCAGTACTTC. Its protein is CASSLAGTSSGYEQYF.